This T cell receptor beta chain was observed in a study of cytomegalovirus exposure and HLA in healthy donors. The study's findings and limits: Analyses of presence/absence relied on an assumption of roughly uniform sequencing depth across donors.

This clone appeared a single time. Its antigen is not identified. PCR involved 60 Vbeta and 13 Jbeta primers. Using immunoSEQ multiplex PCR, the repertoire was profiled, and TCRdb retains in-frame clones only, with some absent. The sample records around 120,000 clones, about 80% being singletons. There were likely unrecorded immune exposures, though donors were nominally healthy when sampled. CDR3 size: 13 residues. Trimming cost V 0 bases and J 1 base, with 5 bases left between them. Germline V gene lookup returns CDR1 SGHDT and CDR2 YYEEEE. The rearrangement joins TRBV5-6 to TRBJ2-7, with D possibly being TRBD1 (5 bases). The clonotype comes from a man between 18 and 29 years old in good health and CMV-seronegative. Sequencing input: PBMCs. In DNA form, the CDR3 reads TGTGCCAGCAGCTTGGGACAGTCCTACGAGCAGTACTTC. It is translated as CASSLGQSYEQYF.